These 6 T cell receptor beta chains originate from one sample sequenced in a study of radiation and T cells in renal cell carcinoma. Measured with immunoSEQ multiplex PCR; TCRdb has only the in-frame clones, and not every one. The repertoire holds about 76,000 clones, with roughly nine tenths as singletons. Time point of the sample: blood 4 weeks post-SBRT, at nephrectomy. As for treatment: 15 Gy SBRT to primary tumor, nephrectomy 4 weeks later. This material consisted of blood, taken from a patient whose treatment included radiotherapy and nephrectomy. The receptors stem from a woman in her seventies with renal cell carcinoma.

This sequence joins TRBV5-1 and TRBJ2-2; 7 bases line up with TRBD2. The germline CDR1 and CDR2 sequences are SGHRS and YFSETQ. Trimming removed 1 base from V and 7 bases from J; junction bases left unmatched: 4. The CDR3 contains 14 residues. CDR3 sequence (DNA): TGCGCCAGCAGCTTGCCTAGCGGAAACGGGGAGCTGTTTTTT. It encodes CASSLPSGNGELFF.

This chain joins TRBV7-2 and TRBJ2-3, with 7 positions matching TRBD1. The CDR3 is 15 residues long. V lost 1 base, J lost 1 base, and 2 bases stayed unmatched. Germline V gene lookup returns CDR1 SGHTA and CDR2 FQGNSA. DNA for the CDR3: TGTGCCAGCAGCTTAGAGGGGGCCGGCACAGATACGCAGTATTTT. Amino acids: CASSLEGAGTDTQYF. The full variable domain, in which reference TRBV7-2 and TRBJ2-3 provide the parts outside the CDR3, is GAGVSQSPSNKVTEKGKDVELRCDPISGHTALYWYRQSLGQGLEFLIYFQGNSAPDKSGLPSDRFSAERTGGSVSTLTIQRTQQEDSAVYLCASSLEGAGTDTQYFGPGTRLTVL.

The V gene is TRBV5-6, the J gene TRBJ1-5, with 7 bases fitting TRBD1. Germline V gives CDR1 SGHDT, CDR2 YYEEEE. The CDR3 runs 14 residues. With 2 bases clipped from V and 3 bases from J, the junction kept 2 bases outside the gene matches. The CDR3 DNA follows: TGTGCCAGCAGCTTCACAGGGGTCAATCAGCCCCAGCATTTT. Its protein product is CASSFTGVNQPQHF.

The chain carries TRBV5-1 and TRBJ2-3; D remains unclear. The ends were cut back, 0 bases at V and 2 bases at J, with 10 bases in the middle. Looked up from germline, CDR1 is SGHRS and CDR2 is YFSETQ. CDR3 length: 15 amino acids. For the CDR3, the DNA is TGCGCCAGCAGCTTGGTACGAGGATCCACAGATACGCAGTATTTT. Translation: CASSLVRGSTDTQYF.

The J gene is TRBJ2-3, the V gene TRBV10-1; 10 positions agree with TRBD2. The V and J ends lost 8 bases and 3 bases, in that order; junction bases with no gene match: 8. Germline V gene data show CDR1 as WNHNN and CDR2 as SYGVQD (reference sequence). The CDR3 consists of 15 residues. The CDR3 region is CASRSSGGATDTQYF. The CDR3 region has the DNA TGCGCCAGCCGCTCTAGCGGGGGAGCTACAGATACGCAGTATTTT.

The J gene is TRBJ2-7, the V gene TRBV29-1; 11 bases align to TRBD1. V lost 7 bases and J lost 3; bases outside the gene matches: 5. Germline lookup yields CDR1 SQVTM and CDR2 ANQGSEA. There are 13 residues in the CDR3. In nucleotides, the CDR3 is TGCAGCGCTGAGGGACAGGGGGGCTACGAGCAGTACTTC. Protein sequence: CSAEGQGGYEQYF.